This paragraph covers one TCR beta chain sequence. Its matching antigen is unknown. The sample comes from a study of T cell responses to AZD1222 COVID-19 vaccine. General study points: Donors were chiefly white British, with a greater number of females, and clonal diversity was perhaps underestimated. Reportedly, nearly half the spike-specific TCRs target unmutated variant regions. There were repertoire samples only from the period after the peak T cell response. Spike-specific TCR breadth and depth were elevated following two AZD1222 doses.

Some clones are missing from TCRdb's copy, which holds only in-frame ones; the method was immunoSEQ multiplex PCR. The data show under 150,000 clones, 80% to 95% seen once. Source: peripheral blood, taken 28 days after the second AZD1222 dose. This TCR was sampled from an adult who received the AZD1222 COVID-19 vaccine.

The CDR3 here is CASSAGTGSSYNEQFF. The CDR3 DNA is TGTGCCAGCAGCGCCGGGACAGGTAGCTCCTACAATGAGCAGTTCTTC. This chain links TRBV28 with TRBJ2-1, with 8 bases matching TRBD1. The germline CDR1 and CDR2 sequences are MDHEN and SYDVKM. The CDR3 runs 16 residues. V shed 6 bases, J shed 0 bases, and the junction held 7 bases outside the gene matches.